This TCR beta chain was sequenced in a study of vaccination and CD4 T cells after COVID-19. Study-wide results and caveats: The study examined relatively few convalescent patients and included no early post-infection timepoints. Convalescent patients had a median around 87% of reactive clones appearing only post-vaccination.

The V and J ends lost 6 bases and 4 bases, in that order; junction bases with no gene match: 13. The CDR3 loop spans 18 amino acids. The germline gives CDR1 SEHNR, CDR2 FQNEAQ (reference sequence). The Oncomine TCR Beta short-read assay was applied to DNA of cultured CD4+ T cells. TCRdb reanalysed the PCR reads using MiXCR and keeps one entry per CDR3 protein. This table holds under 30,000 distinct CDR3 sequences, 36% found once. Specified time point: late sampling 161 to 241 days after vaccination in a few convalescent patients. This sample's treatment: roughly 11-day PBMC culture with coronavirus spike peptide pools or control peptides (ViraFEST assay). Half-medium replacement with fresh IL-2 medium took place on days 3 and 7. The table lists this clonotype with a few counts. Its antigen is currently unknown.

The sequenced sample was CD4+ T cells from blood, cultured in vitro, obtained about 7 months after SARS-CoV-2 vaccination. This receptor was identified in a human donor who had recovered from COVID-19. The chain couples TRBV7-9 to TRBJ2-5; TRBD2 agrees at 14 bases. CDR3 sequence: CASSFGLAGGLGGETQYF. For the CDR3, the DNA is TGTGCCAGCAGTTTTGGACTAGCGGGAGGACTGGGTGGAGAGACCCAGTACTTC.